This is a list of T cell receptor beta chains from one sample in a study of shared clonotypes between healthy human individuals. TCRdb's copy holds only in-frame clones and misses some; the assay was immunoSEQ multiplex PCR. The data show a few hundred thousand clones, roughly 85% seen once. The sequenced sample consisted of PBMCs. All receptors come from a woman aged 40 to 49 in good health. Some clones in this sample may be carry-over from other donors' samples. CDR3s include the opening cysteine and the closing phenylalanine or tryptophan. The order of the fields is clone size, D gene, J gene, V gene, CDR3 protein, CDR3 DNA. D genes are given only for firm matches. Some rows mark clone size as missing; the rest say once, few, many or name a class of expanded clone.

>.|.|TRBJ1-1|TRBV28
CASSPTSTGMNTEAFF
TGTGCCAGCAGTCCTACCTCCACAGGGATGAACACTGAAGCTTTCTTT
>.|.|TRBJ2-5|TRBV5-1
CASNKKGERETQYF
TGCGCCAGCAACAAAAAGGGGGAGAGAGAGACCCAGTACTTC
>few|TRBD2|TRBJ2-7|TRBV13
CASSFGSGRVEQYF
TGTGCCAGCAGCTTCGGCAGCGGGAGGGTCGAGCAGTACTTC
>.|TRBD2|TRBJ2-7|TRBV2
CASRGLAETYEQYF
TGTGCCAGCAGAGGACTAGCGGAAACCTACGAGCAGTACTTC
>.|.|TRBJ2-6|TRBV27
CASTQSGANVLTF
TGTGCCAGCACCCAATCTGGGGCCAACGTCCTGACTTTC
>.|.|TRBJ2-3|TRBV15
CATSRDNTDTQYF
TGTGCCACCAGCAGAGATAACACAGATACGCAGTATTTT
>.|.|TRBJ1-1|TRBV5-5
CASSPWSGAEAFF
TGTGCCAGCAGCCCCTGGAGTGGGGCTGAAGCTTTCTTT
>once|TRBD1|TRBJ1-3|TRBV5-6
CASSLWRRGTGNTIYF
TGTGCCAGCAGCTTATGGCGCAGGGGGACTGGAAACACCATATATTTT
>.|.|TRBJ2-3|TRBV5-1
CASSSGTDTQYF
TGCGCCAGCAGCTCCGGCACAGATACGCAGTATTTT
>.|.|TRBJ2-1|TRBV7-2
CASSAQTGTPYNEQFF
TGTGCCAGCAGCGCACAGACCGGGACACCTTACAATGAGCAGTTCTTC
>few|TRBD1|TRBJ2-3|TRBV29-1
CSVGQGLGTDTQYF
TGCAGCGTTGGACAGGGGCTCGGCACAGATACGCAGTATTTT
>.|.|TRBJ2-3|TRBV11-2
CASSSRKEATDTQYF
TGTGCCAGCAGCTCCCGAAAGGAGGCGACAGATACGCAGTATTTT
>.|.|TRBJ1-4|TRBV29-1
CSVDGPGATNEKLFF
TGCAGCGTTGATGGACCTGGGGCAACTAATGAAAAACTGTTTTTT
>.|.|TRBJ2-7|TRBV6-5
CASRATRDEQYF
TGTGCCAGCAGGGCAACTAGGGACGAGCAGTACTTC
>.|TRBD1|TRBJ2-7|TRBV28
CASSFAPQGAYEQYF
TGTGCCAGCAGTTTCGCCCCACAGGGGGCTTACGAGCAGTACTTC
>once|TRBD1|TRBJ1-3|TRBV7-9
CASSPSTGGPGNTIYF
TGTGCCAGCAGCCCCTCTACAGGGGGCCCTGGAAACACCATATATTTT
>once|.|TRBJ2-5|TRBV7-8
CASSLGSAKETQYF
TGTGCCAGCAGCTTAGGGTCAGCTAAAGAGACCCAGTACTTC
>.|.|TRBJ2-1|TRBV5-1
CASSLATGDNEQFF
TGCGCCAGCAGCTTGGCCACGGGGGACAATGAGCAGTTCTTC
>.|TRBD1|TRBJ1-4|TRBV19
CASSNPAGGVAGEEKLFF
TGTGCCAGCTCTAACCCTGCAGGGGGCGTGGCAGGGGAAGAAAAACTGTTTTTT
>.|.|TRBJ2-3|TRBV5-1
CASSLVPGDATDTQYF
TGCGCCAGCAGCTTGGTGCCTGGGGACGCCACAGATACGCAGTATTTT
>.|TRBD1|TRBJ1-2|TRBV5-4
CASSSRDRAYGYTF
TGTGCCAGCAGCTCCCGGGACAGGGCCTATGGCTACACCTTC
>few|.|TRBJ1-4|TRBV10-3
CAISESYSGGAGANEKLFF
TGTGCCATCAGTGAGTCGTATTCAGGAGGGGCCGGTGCTAATGAAAAACTGTTTTTT
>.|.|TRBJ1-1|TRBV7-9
CASSLDIGGMNTEAFF
TGTGCCAGCAGCTTAGATATAGGCGGAATGAACACTGAAGCTTTCTTT
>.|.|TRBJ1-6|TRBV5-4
CASSLDHNSPLHF
TGTGCCAGCAGCTTGGACCATAATTCACCCCTCCACTTT
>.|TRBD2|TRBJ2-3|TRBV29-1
CSAPSGIGTDTQYF
TGCAGCGCCCCTAGCGGGATTGGAACAGATACGCAGTATTTT
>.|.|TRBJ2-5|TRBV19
CASSNRDQETQYF
TGTGCCAGTAGTAACAGGGACCAAGAGACCCAGTACTTC
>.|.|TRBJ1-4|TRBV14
CASSQVGSEKLFF
TGTGCCAGCAGCCAAGTTGGCAGCGAAAAACTGTTTTTT